This T cell receptor (beta chain) was documented in a study of T cells after yellow fever vaccination. This clonotype has only a few counts. TCRdb reprocessed the 5' RACE reads with MiXCR, giving one entry per CDR3 protein. The sample lists more than 300,000 distinct CDR3 sequences, 3.5% to 4.5% occurring once. Between the trimmed V and J ends, which lost 3 bases and 12 bases, there was a span of 11 bases. Germline V lookup: CDR1 LGHNA, CDR2 YSLEER. The CDR3 is 12 residues long. The starting material was PBMCs, obtained 15 days after the yellow fever booster vaccination. The rearrangement links TRBV4-3 to TRBJ1-4, with D tentatively TRBD1 (5 bases). The TCR was taken from a man younger than 35 who received the YFV17D yellow fever vaccine. CDR3 region: CASSQGTSELFF. In nucleotides, the CDR3 is TGCGCCAGCAGCCAGGGGACCTCTGAACTGTTTTTT.